The clone carrying this T cell receptor (beta chain) appeared a few times. What it binds is unknown. This entry comes from a study of beta chain features in type 1 diabetes. In the study overall: Analysis included around 100 million sorted cells drawn from all samples. Findings and limits, study-wide: Moderately but significantly shorter TCRB CDR3s were found in Type 1 diabetes patients in all four CD4+ subsets. Sequencing used cDNA, and cells with high TCR expression could therefore be over-represented. For type 1 diabetes patients, VDJ junctions showed fewer insertions and more deletions.

Each of the CD4+ naive, central memory, regulatory and stem cell-like memory populations was sorted via CD45RO/CCR7/CD25/CD127/CD95/CD27. cDNA synthesis used the whole RNA isolate, giving expressed TCRB sequences. Sequenced by immunoSEQ multiplex PCR; TCRdb stores in-frame clones only, minus some. This table holds under 850,000 clones, about an eighth found once. The sample comprised naive CD4+ T cells from blood. This TCR was recovered from a man aged 18-30 years with type 1 diabetes.

DNA for the CDR3: TGCGCCAGCAGCTCGAATGCGCAGAACACTGAAGCTTTCTTT. The encoded protein is CASSSNAQNTEAFF. J is TRBJ1-1 and V is TRBV5-1; D unclear. Germline CDR1 SGHRS, CDR2 YFSETQ. The CDR3 has 14 amino acids. Trimming shortened V by 3 bases and J by 1 base, and 10 bases separated the two germline ends.